A selection of T cell receptor beta chains follows, all from one sample in a study of blood T cells in healthy people across ages. TCRdb re-called the 5' RACE reads with MiXCR, one entry per CDR3 protein. The profile shows some 730,000 distinct CDR3 sequences, 22% of them singletons. The sequencing sample was made of blood. All receptors derive from a man between 65 and 85 years old in good health. The CDR3 runs from the conserved cysteine through the conserved F or W. Each record gives: CDR3 protein, clone size, V gene. Clone sizes are given selectively: once, few, many, or a class where the clone is expanded.

cdr3_aa: CASSLGFNQPQHF
clone_size: -
v_call: TRBV7-9

cdr3_aa: CASSFRLAGETQYF
clone_size: -
v_call: TRBV7-9

cdr3_aa: CASSYSKFRGTEAFF
clone_size: -
v_call: TRBV6-5

cdr3_aa: CASSPSGGEQETQYF
clone_size: -
v_call: TRBV5-1

cdr3_aa: CASSYLPREETQYF
clone_size: few
v_call: TRBV6-6

cdr3_aa: CASSFRYTIYF
clone_size: -
v_call: TRBV28

cdr3_aa: CSVERRQGFYNEQFF
clone_size: few
v_call: TRBV29-1

cdr3_aa: CASSPKYKYTEAFF
clone_size: once
v_call: TRBV7-2

cdr3_aa: CASSVSWVGSTDTQYF
clone_size: few
v_call: TRBV9

cdr3_aa: CASSQDSLAGDGSYNEQFF
clone_size: -
v_call: TRBV4-1

cdr3_aa: CASSQSPESPLHF
clone_size: -
v_call: TRBV7-3

cdr3_aa: CASSSYRTGKETQYF
clone_size: many
v_call: TRBV7-2

cdr3_aa: CASRWRVQETQYF
clone_size: few
v_call: TRBV2

cdr3_aa: CSVEGTTGGSYNEQFF
clone_size: -
v_call: TRBV29-1

cdr3_aa: CASSLLGGGSYSQQFF
clone_size: -
v_call: TRBV7-6

cdr3_aa: CASDSGKDTQYF
clone_size: many
v_call: TRBV6-2/TRBV6-3

cdr3_aa: CSARDARDGGFTDTQYF
clone_size: many
v_call: TRBV20-1

cdr3_aa: CAGRRGGNTEAFF
clone_size: once
v_call: TRBV7-2

cdr3_aa: CASSPLGQGPKAFF
clone_size: few
v_call: TRBV18

cdr3_aa: CASSFQGAITEAFF
clone_size: -
v_call: TRBV12-3/TRBV12-4

cdr3_aa: CASSEFGPRGYGYTF
clone_size: few
v_call: TRBV6-1

cdr3_aa: CASSLSPRAAEAFF
clone_size: -
v_call: TRBV7-3

cdr3_aa: CASSPGLAGVTDTQYF
clone_size: many
v_call: TRBV18

cdr3_aa: CASSLTREQYF
clone_size: -
v_call: TRBV12-3/TRBV12-4

cdr3_aa: CASSYDGLTEAFF
clone_size: -
v_call: TRBV3-1

cdr3_aa: CASSLFAGGEKLFF
clone_size: few
v_call: TRBV5-1

cdr3_aa: CSAQGSGTDTQYF
clone_size: -
v_call: TRBV29-1

cdr3_aa: CASSQSQVNQPQHF
clone_size: few
v_call: TRBV16

cdr3_aa: CASTFGYLTDTQYF
clone_size: -
v_call: TRBV12-3/TRBV12-4

cdr3_aa: CASFLVEYNEQFF
clone_size: few
v_call: TRBV18

cdr3_aa: CASSLNRGNEKLFF
clone_size: -
v_call: TRBV5-1

cdr3_aa: CASSQVLQVWGTDTQYF
clone_size: -
v_call: TRBV4-3

cdr3_aa: CASSLVGVYNEQFF
clone_size: -
v_call: TRBV7-9

cdr3_aa: CSVHAGGTGANVLTF
clone_size: few
v_call: TRBV29-1

cdr3_aa: CASSPTSGGGDTQYF
clone_size: -
v_call: TRBV4-2

cdr3_aa: CASSLDLARGNEQFF
clone_size: few
v_call: TRBV11-2

cdr3_aa: CASSWRSQGASNTEAFF
clone_size: few
v_call: TRBV12-3/TRBV12-4

cdr3_aa: CASSFTSGGSTDTQYF
clone_size: -
v_call: TRBV12-3/TRBV12-4

cdr3_aa: CASSGRETGELFF
clone_size: many
v_call: TRBV7-6

cdr3_aa: CSAKLAGPYNEQFF
clone_size: -
v_call: TRBV20-1

cdr3_aa: CSAPGTGVNEQFF
clone_size: few
v_call: TRBV20-1

cdr3_aa: CASSLDWRSSETQYF
clone_size: few
v_call: TRBV11-2

cdr3_aa: CAWDRGMNTEAFF
clone_size: -
v_call: TRBV30

cdr3_aa: CASSFARTGVGYEQYF
clone_size: few
v_call: TRBV5-1

cdr3_aa: CASSWQGDNYGYTF
clone_size: -
v_call: TRBV5-1

cdr3_aa: CASSWGGGESPLHF
clone_size: -
v_call: TRBV6-1

cdr3_aa: CSAAGQGLGEQYF
clone_size: once
v_call: TRBV20-1

cdr3_aa: CASSESLGLADTQYF
clone_size: -
v_call: TRBV10-1

cdr3_aa: CASALGQGGEKLFF
clone_size: few
v_call: TRBV18

cdr3_aa: CASSEVLGRTNYGYTF
clone_size: -
v_call: TRBV6-1

cdr3_aa: CASSIGGALIDTQYF
clone_size: few
v_call: TRBV19

cdr3_aa: CASSPLVLSYEQYF
clone_size: -
v_call: TRBV7-9

cdr3_aa: CASSPEQGHLNTEAFF
clone_size: few
v_call: TRBV18